A selection of T cell receptor beta chains follows, all from one sample in a study of T cell repertoires in cytomegalovirus infection. TCRdb re-called the reads through MiXCR, storing one row per CDR3 protein. The table has hundreds of thousands of distinct CDR3 sequences, 35% seen once. Sequencing input: PBMCs. The receptors originated from a human donor in good health (CMV status not recorded). Some clones in this sample may be carry-over from other donors' samples. CDR3s include the opening cysteine and the closing phenylalanine or tryptophan.

J: TRBJ2-7
V: TRBV6-1
CDR3: CAAQPVNSYEQYF

J: TRBJ1-1
V: TRBV14
CDR3: CASSQDRGRGTEAFF

J: TRBJ2-1
V: TRBV6-6
CDR3: CASSYLGAPGYNEQFF

J: TRBJ1-2
V: TRBV12-3/TRBV12-4
CDR3: CASSLVPTYGYTF

J: TRBJ1-5
V: TRBV28
CDR3: CASSFSGGANAPQHF

J: TRBJ2-1
V: TRBV28
CDR3: CASSLGDRYNEQFF

J: TRBJ1-2
V: TRBV7-2
CDR3: CASSLVGAEVDGYNF

J: TRBJ2-2
V: TRBV7-9
CDR3: CASSLRGLLTGELFF

J: TRBJ1-1
V: TRBV18
CDR3: CASSQTGETEAFF

J: TRBJ2-7
V: TRBV4-1
CDR3: CASSQDLGGVTYEQYF

J: TRBJ1-1
V: TRBV28
CDR3: CASSLVINPNTEAFF

J: TRBJ2-1
V: TRBV7-6
CDR3: CASSIGDRHDNEQFF

J: TRBJ2-7
V: TRBV12-3/TRBV12-4
CDR3: CASSLTALSYEQYF

J: TRBJ1-4
V: TRBV7-6
CDR3: CASSLGQGAREKLFF

J: TRBJ2-3
V: TRBV20-1
CDR3: CSALPVASTDTQYF

J: TRBJ2-5
V: TRBV11-2
CDR3: CASTGTRGETQYF

J: TRBJ2-3
V: TRBV5-6
CDR3: CASSFGIKDTQYF

J: TRBJ2-3
V: TRBV20-1
CDR3: CSARDAITGTLRPDTQYF

J: TRBJ1-1
V: TRBV6-2/TRBV6-3
CDR3: CASSYMTGEAFF

J: TRBJ1-3
V: TRBV7-9
CDR3: CASTYMNPISGNTIYF

J: TRBJ2-1
V: TRBV4-3
CDR3: CASTPISQGYDNEQFF

J: TRBJ2-5
V: TRBV29-1
CDR3: CSVARETQYF

J: TRBJ1-2
V: TRBV28
CDR3: CASRLRSRGSYTF

J: TRBJ2-3
V: TRBV12-3/TRBV12-4
CDR3: CASSRTGGTQYF

J: TRBJ2-7
V: TRBV6-1
CDR3: CASGTAFYEQYF

J: TRBJ2-7
V: TRBV11-1
CDR3: CASSLSGTSGSKQYF